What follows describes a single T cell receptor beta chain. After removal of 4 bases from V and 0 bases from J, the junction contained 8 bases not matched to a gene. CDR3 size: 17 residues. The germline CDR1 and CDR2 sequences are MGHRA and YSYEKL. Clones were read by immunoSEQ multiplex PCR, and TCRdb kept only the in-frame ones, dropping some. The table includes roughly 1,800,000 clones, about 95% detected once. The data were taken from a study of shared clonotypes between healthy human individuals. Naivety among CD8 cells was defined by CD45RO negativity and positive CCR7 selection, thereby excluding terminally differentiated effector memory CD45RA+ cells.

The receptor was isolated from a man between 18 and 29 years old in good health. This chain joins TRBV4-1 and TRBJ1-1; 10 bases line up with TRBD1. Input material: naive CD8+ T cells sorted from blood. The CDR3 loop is CASSPRTGGTLNTEAFF. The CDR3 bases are TGCGCCAGCAGCCCTCGGACAGGGGGGACCCTGAACACTGAAGCTTTCTTT.